A selection of T cell receptor beta chains follows, all from one sample in a study of regulatory dendritic cells for organ transplantation. TCRdb's table, derived via immunoSEQ multiplex PCR, lists solely in-frame clones and lacks some. The sample contains around 30,000 clones, roughly 80% of which appear only once. Sequenced: naive CD4+ T cells from blood. These receptors originate from a human donor in good health. Each CDR3 is given with its conserved first and last residue. A D gene is named only where the DNA matches it firmly. Not all rows give a size; the values are once, few, many and, for expanded clones, a class.

V gene	D gene	clone size	J gene	CDR3 protein	CDR3 DNA
TRBV5-1	NA	NA	TRBJ1-3	CASSPTPGNTIYF	TGCGCCAGCAGCCCGACTCCCGGAAACACCATATATTTT
TRBV6-5	NA	NA	TRBJ1-3	CASSYSDSRNTIYF	TGTGCCAGCAGTTACTCGGACAGCCGAAACACCATATATTTT
TRBV6-5	NA	NA	TRBJ2-7	CASRYMQASYEQYF	TGTGCCAGCAGGTACATGCAGGCCTCCTACGAGCAGTACTTC
TRBV4-1	TRBD2	NA	TRBJ2-3	CASSQELAGGATDTQYF	TGCGCCAGCAGCCAAGAACTAGCGGGGGGGGCCACAGATACGCAGTATTTT
TRBV23-1	NA	NA	TRBJ1-3	CASSPSRTFSGNTIYF	TGCGCCAGCAGTCCCAGTCGCACCTTTTCTGGAAACACCATATATTTT
TRBV18	TRBD1	NA	TRBJ1-2	CASSTTQRDRLLGYTF	TGTGCCAGCTCCACTACCCAACGGGACAGACTATTGGGCTACACCTTC
TRBV7-2	TRBD1	NA	TRBJ2-3	CASSSRQGIDTQYF	TGTGCCAGCAGCTCCCGACAGGGTATAGATACGCAGTATTTT
TRBV7-2	NA	NA	TRBJ2-7	CASSLGGTVLGAYEQYF	TGTGCCAGCAGCTTAGGCGGTACGGTGTTAGGGGCCTACGAGCAGTACTTC
TRBV7-2	TRBD1	few	TRBJ1-1	CASSPRTGGEDTEAFF	TGTGCCAGCAGCCCTAGGACAGGTGGGGAGGACACTGAAGCTTTCTTT
TRBV5-4	TRBD1	NA	TRBJ1-2	CASSSGGNYGYTF	TGTGCCAGCAGCTCAGGGGGTAACTATGGCTACACCTTC
TRBV5-1	NA	few	TRBJ2-1	CASSRVAGANNEQFF	TGCGCCAGCAGCAGGGTGGCAGGGGCAAACAATGAGCAGTTCTTC
TRBV7-3	TRBD2	NA	TRBJ2-3	CASSLGGGSGGTTQYF	TGTGCCAGCAGCCTTGGGGGAGGTAGCGGGGGTACTACGCAGTATTTT
TRBV4-3	NA	NA	TRBJ1-1	CASSQLITGNTEAFF	TGCGCCAGCAGCCAACTTATCACAGGGAACACTGAAGCTTTCTTT
TRBV10-3	TRBD1	NA	TRBJ1-5	CAARATGGQGSNQPQHF	TGTGCCGCCCGAGCCACAGGGGGCCAAGGGAGCAATCAGCCCCAGCATTTT
TRBV27	TRBD1	NA	TRBJ2-5	CASSLLLQGGGVGTQYF	TGTGCCAGCAGTTTACTCCTACAGGGGGGAGGAGTGGGGACCCAGTACTTC
TRBV19	TRBD1	NA	TRBJ2-1	CASSVGVWTGGLF	TGTGCCAGTAGTGTCGGTGTTTGGACAGGAGGCCTCTTC
TRBV5-5	TRBD1	NA	TRBJ2-1	CASSSQGASYNEQFF	TGTGCCAGCAGTTCCCAGGGGGCTTCCTACAATGAGCAGTTCTTC
TRBV10-2	TRBD2	NA	TRBJ2-5	CASSGLGGGQETQYF	TGCGCCAGCAGTGGGCTCGGGGGGGGCCAAGAGACCCAGTACTTC
TRBV18	TRBD1	NA	TRBJ1-2	CASSPETGVGYTF	TGTGCCAGCTCACCAGAGACAGGGGTTGGCTACACCTTC
TRBV5-1	TRBD1	NA	TRBJ1-2	CASSLGTASGYTF	TGCGCCAGCAGCTTAGGGACAGCTAGTGGCTACACCTTC
TRBV18	NA	NA	TRBJ2-7	CASSIGTTYEQYF	TGTGCCAGCTCAATAGGGACAACCTACGAGCAGTACTTC
TRBV2	NA	NA	TRBJ2-3	CASSVSLAPDTQYF	TGTGCCAGCAGTGTTTCATTAGCCCCAGATACGCAGTATTTT
TRBV19	TRBD2	NA	TRBJ2-2	CASGTSGSTGELFF	TGTGCCAGTGGGACTAGCGGGTCTACCGGGGAGCTGTTTTTT
TRBV10-3	TRBD1	NA	TRBJ1-5	CAVGQGGDQPQHF	TGTGCCGTAGGACAGGGTGGGGATCAGCCCCAGCATTTT
TRBV6-5	NA	NA	TRBJ1-1	CASSYGRGILSEAFF	TGTGCCAGCAGTTACGGGCGGGGGATCTTATCTGAAGCTTTCTTT
TRBV7-9	NA	NA	TRBJ2-5	CASSLSGARETQYF	TGTGCCAGCAGCTTATCAGGGGCGAGGGAGACCCAGTACTTC
TRBV10-3	NA	NA	TRBJ1-3	CAISEDSGSAIYF	TGTGCCATCAGTGAGGACTCGGGGTCCGCCATATATTTT
TRBV11-3	NA	NA	TRBJ2-5	CASSLGIGHPYQETQYF	TGTGCCAGCAGCTTAGGGATAGGACACCCATACCAAGAGACCCAGTACTTC
TRBV21-1	NA	NA	TRBJ2-1	CANRRVSSYNEQFF	TGTGCCAACAGGCGGGTGAGCTCCTACAATGAGCAGTTCTTC
TRBV7-2	NA	NA	TRBJ2-7	CASSSPRGEQYF	TGTGCCAGCAGCTCCCCCCGAGGGGAGCAGTACTTC
TRBV7-2	TRBD1	NA	TRBJ2-1	CASSFQGASYNEQFF	TGTGCCAGCAGCTTCCAGGGGGCGTCCTACAATGAGCAGTTCTTC
TRBV7-8	TRBD1	few	TRBJ1-6	CASSLTLRGGQGNSPLHF	TGTGCCAGCAGCTTAACTCTACGCGGGGGACAGGGGAATTCACCCCTCCACTTT
TRBV5-8	TRBD2	NA	TRBJ2-1	CASSLLAGGPLSYNEQFF	TGTGCCAGCAGCTTGCTAGCGGGGGGACCGCTCTCCTACAATGAGCAGTTCTTC
TRBV6-6	NA	NA	TRBJ2-6	CASSYQGRTGANVLTF	TGTGCCAGCAGTTATCAGGGGCGCACCGGGGCCAACGTCCTGACTTTC
TRBV2	TRBD1	NA	TRBJ1-5	CASSGQGRRQPQHF	TGTGCCAGCAGTGGACAGGGTAGACGGCAGCCCCAGCATTTT
TRBV7-3	TRBD1	NA	TRBJ2-5	CASSRDSQETQYF	TGTGCCAGCAGCCGGGACAGCCAAGAGACCCAGTACTTC
TRBV7-2	TRBD2	NA	TRBJ2-2	CASSFPLLAGSTGELFF	TGTGCCAGCAGCTTCCCTTTACTAGCGGGGAGCACCGGGGAGCTGTTTTTT
TRBV7-6	TRBD2	NA	TRBJ2-5	CASSSPSRDYETQYF	TGTGCCAGCAGCTCCCCGAGCAGGGACTATGAGACCCAGTACTTC
TRBV5-6	NA	NA	TRBJ1-1	CASSQAGEAFF	TGTGCCAGCAGCCAGGCAGGGGAAGCTTTCTTT
TRBV7-8	NA	few	TRBJ2-7	CASSSPAYEQYF	TGTGCCAGCAGCTCCCCGGCCTACGAGCAGTACTTC
TRBV7-2	NA	NA	TRBJ1-2	CASSSPGGNYGYTF	TGTGCCAGCAGCTCCCCCGGGGGAAACTATGGCTACACCTTC
TRBV9	NA	NA	TRBJ1-2	CASSDRANYGYTF	TGTGCCAGCAGCGATCGAGCTAACTATGGCTACACCTTC
TRBV11-3	NA	NA	TRBJ1-3	CASRDGLSGNTIYF	TGTGCCAGCAGGGATGGACTTTCTGGAAACACCATATATTTT
TRBV9	NA	once	TRBJ1-5	CASSVGESNQPQHF	TGTGCCAGCAGCGTAGGTGAGAGCAATCAGCCCCAGCATTTT
TRBV2	NA	NA	TRBJ1-6	CASSDGPGKNSPLHF	TGTGCCAGCAGTGACGGGCCGGGGAAAAATTCACCCCTCCACTTT
TRBV5-5	NA	NA	TRBJ2-5	CASSLVPGTQETQYF	TGTGCCAGCAGCTTGGTTCCAGGTACCCAAGAGACCCAGTACTTC